The 4 T cell receptor beta chains below were found in one sample sequenced in a study of T cells in Graves' hyperthyroidism and ophthalmopathy. Using RNA transcripts as the source, TCR beta CDR3 regions were amplified. First-round RT-PCR of the TCR CDR3 relied on the HTBI primer set. TCRdb fed the multiplex PCR reads into MiXCR, producing one record per CDR3 protein. This sample carries over 450,000 distinct CDR3 sequences, over 15% of them seen once, and the ten largest clones take roughly 15%. Sequences were obtained from blood. Source of these receptors: a woman younger than 30 with Graves' ophthalmopathy.

There are a few counts of this clonotype. The chain carries TRBV20-1 and TRBJ1-4, with D uncertain. The length of the CDR3 is 16 residues. Deletions cut 6 bases from V and 0 bases from J, with 17 bases between. Looked up from germline, CDR1 is DFQATT and CDR2 is SNEGSKA (reference sequence). CDR3 loop: CSALRLSVATNEKLFF. In DNA, the CDR3 is TGCAGTGCCCTTCGCCTATCGGTAGCAACTAATGAAAAACTGTTTTTT.

This clonotype was seen more than once but under ten times. The V and J genes are TRBV20-1 and TRBJ2-7; 7 nucleotides match TRBD1. This CDR3 is 15 amino acids long. CDR1 is DFQATT and CDR2 is SNEGSKA in the germline V gene (reference sequence). With V trimmed by 0 bases and J by 4 bases, 9 bases remained unmatched. CDR3 bases: TGCAGTGCTAGAGATTTAAGACAGGGAATATACGAGCAGTACTTC. It encodes CSARDLRQGIYEQYF.

This clonotype was recorded many times. The chain uses TRBV27 and TRBJ1-1; D uncertain. The length of the CDR3 is 17 residues. Germline V gives CDR1 MNHEY, CDR2 SMNVEV (reference sequence). V lost 3 bases to trimming and J lost 0 bases, with 17 bases between them. CDR3 amino acids: CASSFLGPPTMNTEAFF. CDR3 nucleotide sequence: TGTGCCAGCAGTTTCCTCGGACCCCCAACCATGAACACTGAAGCTTTCTTT.

The chain links TRBV7-8 to TRBJ2-3; D gene unclear. Germline CDR1 is SGHVS and CDR2 is FQNEAQ. The CDR3 runs to 15 residues. V dropped 1 base and J dropped 6 bases, with 14 bases sitting between them. The CDR3 region is CASSLEGLFLDTQYF. The CDR3, as DNA: TGTGCCAGCAGCTTAGAGGGCCTGTTTTTGGATACGCAGTATTTT.